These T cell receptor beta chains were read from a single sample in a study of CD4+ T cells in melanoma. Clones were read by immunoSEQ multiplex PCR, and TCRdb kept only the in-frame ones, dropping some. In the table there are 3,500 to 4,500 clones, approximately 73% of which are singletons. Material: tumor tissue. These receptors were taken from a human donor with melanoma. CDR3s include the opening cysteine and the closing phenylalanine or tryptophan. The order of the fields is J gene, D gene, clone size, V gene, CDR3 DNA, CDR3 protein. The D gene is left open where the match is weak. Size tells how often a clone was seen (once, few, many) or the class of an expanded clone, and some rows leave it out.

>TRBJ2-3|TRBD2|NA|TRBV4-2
TGTGCCAGCAGGGAAAACGGACTAGCGGGAGCAACAGATACGCAGTATTTT
CASRENGLAGATDTQYF
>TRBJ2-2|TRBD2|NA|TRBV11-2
TGTGCCAGCAGCTCTAGCGGGAGGAACACCGGGGAGCTGTTTTTT
CASSSSGRNTGELFF
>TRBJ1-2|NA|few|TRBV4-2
TGTGCCAGCACCCCCCCCACGGGGGCTTGGTATGGCTACACCTTC
CASTPPTGAWYGYTF
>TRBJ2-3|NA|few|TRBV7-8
TGTGCCAGCAGCCCTAGCTCACCACGCCAACATACGCAGTATTTT
CASSPSSPRQHTQYF
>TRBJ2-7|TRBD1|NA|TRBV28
TGTGCCAGCAGGGGACAGGGTCGTGGTGAGCAGTACTTC
CASRGQGRGEQYF
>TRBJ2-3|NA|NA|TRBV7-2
TGTGCCAGCAGCTTGAACGGGGGAGGTACAGATACGCAGTATTTT
CASSLNGGGTDTQYF
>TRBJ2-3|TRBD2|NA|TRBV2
TGTGCCAGCATGTTGGGTATGCGGGCGGGGGGAGATACGCAGTATTTT
CASMLGMRAGGDTQYF
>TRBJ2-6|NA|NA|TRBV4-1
TGCGCCAGCAGCCCCCGGGCTGGGGCCAACGTCCTGACTTTC
CASSPRAGANVLTF
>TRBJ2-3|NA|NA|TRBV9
TGTGCCAGCACCCAACGGGACGGTAAGGATACGCAGTATTTT
CASTQRDGKDTQYF
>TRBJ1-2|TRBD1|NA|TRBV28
TGTGCCAGCAGTTTAAGCGGGACAGGGGGGAAGGGCTATGGCTACACCTTC
CASSLSGTGGKGYGYTF
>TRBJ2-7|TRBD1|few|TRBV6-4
TGTGCCAGCAACGTACAGGGGACGGGTTTCTACGAGCAGTACTTC
CASNVQGTGFYEQYF
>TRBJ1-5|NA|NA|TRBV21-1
TGTGCCAGCAGAGGGCTACATTGGCATCATCAGCCCCAGCATTTT
CASRGLHWHHQPQHF
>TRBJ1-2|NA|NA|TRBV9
TGTGCCAGCAGCGTCGGAGCGAAACTCTATGGCTACACCTTC
CASSVGAKLYGYTF
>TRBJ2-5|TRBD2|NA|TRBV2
TGTGCCAGCAGGGTTCAGCGGGGGTTCCAAGAGACCCAGTACTTC
CASRVQRGFQETQYF
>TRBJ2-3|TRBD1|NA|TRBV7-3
TGTGCCAGCAGCTTATTAACGGGGCATGGACAGGGGAAATATTTT
CASSLLTGHGQGKYF
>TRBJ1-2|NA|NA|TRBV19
TGTGCCAGTAGTATAGGCACGGTTCCCAGCTACACCTTC
CASSIGTVPSYTF
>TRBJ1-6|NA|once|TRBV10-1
TGCGCCAGCAGTGATGGGGGGGATAATTCACCCCTCCACTTT
CASSDGGDNSPLHF
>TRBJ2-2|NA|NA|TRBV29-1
TGCAGCGTTGTGGTGGGGGCGGGCGGGGAGCTGTTTTTT
CSVVVGAGGELFF
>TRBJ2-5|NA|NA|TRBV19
TGTGCCAGTAGTGAAGGGCGCAATCAAGAGACCCAGTACTTC
CASSEGRNQETQYF
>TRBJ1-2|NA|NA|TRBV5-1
TGCGCCAGCAGCTTGAGTAGACAGCGGGATGGCTACACCTTC
CASSLSRQRDGYTF
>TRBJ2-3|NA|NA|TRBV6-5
TGTGCCAGCAGAAAGGGGGGGACAGATACGCAGTATTTT
CASRKGGTDTQYF
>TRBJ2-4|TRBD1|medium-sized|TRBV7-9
TGTGCCAGCAGCTCTTACAGGGGGAAGGCCAAAAACATTCAGTACTTC
CASSSYRGKAKNIQYF
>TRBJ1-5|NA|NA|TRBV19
TGTGCCAGTAGTTTATCGACCGGGGGGAAAAATCAGCCCCAGCATTTT
CASSLSTGGKNQPQHF
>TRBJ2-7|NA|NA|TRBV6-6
TGTGCCAGCAGTTACTCAGATTACGAGCAGTACTTC
CASSYSDYEQYF
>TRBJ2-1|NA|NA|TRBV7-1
TGTGCCAGCAGCTTCCTATCGTCCGAGCAGTTCTTC
CASSFLSSEQFF
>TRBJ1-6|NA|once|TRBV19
TGTGCCAGTAGTCTGGGTTTTAATTCACCCCTCCACTTT
CASSLGFNSPLHF
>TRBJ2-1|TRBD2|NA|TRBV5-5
TGTGCCAGCAGCTTGGTGCGGCGGACTAGCGGAGATTCCTACAATGAGCAGTTCTTC
CASSLVRRTSGDSYNEQFF
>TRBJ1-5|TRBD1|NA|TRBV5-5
TGTGCCAGCAGCTCCACAGGGGGCGGCAATCAGCCCCAGCATTTT
CASSSTGGGNQPQHF
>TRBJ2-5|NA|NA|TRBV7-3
TGTGCCAGCAGCACCAAAGGGACACCGACCCAAGAGACCCAGTACTTC
CASSTKGTPTQETQYF
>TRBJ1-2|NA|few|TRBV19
TGTGCCAGTAGTCCCTTAGGCGGAAACTATGGCTACACCTTC
CASSPLGGNYGYTF
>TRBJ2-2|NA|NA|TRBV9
TGTGCCAGCAGTGGGACGGACTCAAACACCGGGGAGCTGTTTTTT
CASSGTDSNTGELFF